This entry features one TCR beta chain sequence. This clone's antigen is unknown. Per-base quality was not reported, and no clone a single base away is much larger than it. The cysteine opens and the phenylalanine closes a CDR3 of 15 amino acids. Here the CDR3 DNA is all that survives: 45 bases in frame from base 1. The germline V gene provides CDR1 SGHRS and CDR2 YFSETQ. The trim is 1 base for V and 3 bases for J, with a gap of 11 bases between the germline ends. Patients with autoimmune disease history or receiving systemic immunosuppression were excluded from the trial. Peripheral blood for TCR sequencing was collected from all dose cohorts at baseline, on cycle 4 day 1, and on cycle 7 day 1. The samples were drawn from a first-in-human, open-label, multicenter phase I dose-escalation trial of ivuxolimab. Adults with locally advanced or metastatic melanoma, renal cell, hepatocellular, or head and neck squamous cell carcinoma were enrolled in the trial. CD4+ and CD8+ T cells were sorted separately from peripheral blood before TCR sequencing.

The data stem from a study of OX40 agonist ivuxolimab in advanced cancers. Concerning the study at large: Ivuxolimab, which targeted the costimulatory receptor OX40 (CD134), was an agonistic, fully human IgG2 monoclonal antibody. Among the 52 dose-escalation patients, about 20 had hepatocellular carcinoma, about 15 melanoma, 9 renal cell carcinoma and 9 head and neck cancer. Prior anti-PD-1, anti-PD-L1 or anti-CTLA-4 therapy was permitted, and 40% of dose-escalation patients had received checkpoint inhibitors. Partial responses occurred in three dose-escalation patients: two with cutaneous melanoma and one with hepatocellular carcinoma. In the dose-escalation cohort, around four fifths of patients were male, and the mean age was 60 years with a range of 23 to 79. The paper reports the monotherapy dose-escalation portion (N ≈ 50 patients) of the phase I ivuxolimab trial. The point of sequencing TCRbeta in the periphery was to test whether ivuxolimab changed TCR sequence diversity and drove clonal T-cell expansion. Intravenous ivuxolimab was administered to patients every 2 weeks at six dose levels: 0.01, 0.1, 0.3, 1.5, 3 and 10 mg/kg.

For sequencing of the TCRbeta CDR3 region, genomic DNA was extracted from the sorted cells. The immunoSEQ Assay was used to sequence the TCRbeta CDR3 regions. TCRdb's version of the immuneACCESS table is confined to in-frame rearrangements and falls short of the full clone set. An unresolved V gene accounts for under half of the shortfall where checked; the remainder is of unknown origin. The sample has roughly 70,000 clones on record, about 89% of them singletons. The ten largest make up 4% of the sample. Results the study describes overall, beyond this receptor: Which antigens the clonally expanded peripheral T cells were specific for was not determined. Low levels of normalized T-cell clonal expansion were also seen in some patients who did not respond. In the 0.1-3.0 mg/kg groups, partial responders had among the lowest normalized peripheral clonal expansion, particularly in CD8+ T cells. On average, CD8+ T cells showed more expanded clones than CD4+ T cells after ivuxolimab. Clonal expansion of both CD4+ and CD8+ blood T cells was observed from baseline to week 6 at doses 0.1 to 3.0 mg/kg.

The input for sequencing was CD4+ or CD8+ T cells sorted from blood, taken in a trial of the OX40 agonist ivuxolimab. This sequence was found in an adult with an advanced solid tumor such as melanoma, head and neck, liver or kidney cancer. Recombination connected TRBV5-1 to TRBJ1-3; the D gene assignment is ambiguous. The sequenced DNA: TGCGCCAGCAGCTTGATCCCGGAAAGTGGAAACACCATATATTTT. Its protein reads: CASSLIPESGNTIYF.